This is a list of T cell receptor beta chains from one sample in a study of tumor-infiltrating lymphocytes in oesophageal squamous cell carcinoma. TCRdb reprocessed the PCR reads via MiXCR and lists one record per CDR3 protein. The sample records 21,000 or so distinct CDR3 sequences, 35% to 40% being singletons. The sequenced sample was esophageal tumor tissue. The receptors were gathered from a male donor with esophageal squamous cell carcinoma. The CDR3 runs from the conserved cysteine through the conserved F or W. The order of the fields is CDR3 length, D gene, J gene, V gene, clone size, CDR3 protein, CDR3 DNA. A D gene is named only where the DNA matches it firmly. The listing skips clone size in some rows; elsewhere it reads once, few, many or a size class.

14	NA	TRBJ2-5	TRBV7-2	NA	CASSLNGRQETQYF	TGTGCCAGCAGCTTAAATGGGCGGCAGGAGACCCAGTACTTC
13	NA	TRBJ2-2	TRBV5-5	many	CASSLGSSGELFF	TGTGCCAGCAGCTTGGGCTCCTCCGGGGAGCTGTTTTTT
14	NA	TRBJ2-5	TRBV7-4	NA	CASSLRQGQETQYF	TGTGCCAGCAGCTTACGGCAGGGACAAGAGACCCAGTACTTC
14	TRBD1	TRBJ1-1	TRBV10-1	many	CASSGSGGITEAFF	TGCGCCAGCAGTGGGTCAGGGGGTATCACTGAAGCTTTCTTT
16	TRBD2	TRBJ2-3	TRBV7-2	few	CASSLARGWMTDTQYF	TGTGCCAGCAGCTTAGCGCGGGGGTGGATGACAGATACGCAGTATTTT
16	NA	TRBJ2-2	TRBV24-1	medium-sized	CATSDLSGFYPGELFF	TGTGCCACCAGTGATTTGTCAGGGTTTTATCCCGGGGAGCTGTTTTTT
16	TRBD2	TRBJ2-1	TRBV7-2	NA	CASSLVSRGRGHEQFF	TGTGCCAGCAGCTTAGTTAGTCGCGGGAGGGGACATGAGCAGTTCTTC
14	NA	TRBJ1-4	TRBV7-6	few	CASSSLHRNEKLFF	TGTGCCAGCAGCTCGCTTCACCGTAATGAAAAACTGTTTTTT
13	NA	TRBJ1-1	TRBV4-3	few	CASSQDQAREAFF	TGCGCCAGCAGCCAAGATCAAGCCAGGGAAGCTTTCTTT
14	NA	TRBJ1-1	TRBV7-4	NA	CASSPLGGLGEAFF	TGTGCCAGCAGCCCCTTAGGGGGGCTCGGTGAAGCTTTCTTT
16	TRBD1	TRBJ2-7	TRBV12-3/TRBV12-4	NA	CASSPGGTGGYNEQYF	TGTGCCAGCAGTCCTGGCGGGACAGGGGGATACAATGAGCAGTACTTC
14	NA	TRBJ1-4	TRBV7-6	NA	CASSLGGRHEKLFF	TGTGCCAGCAGCTTAGGGGGACGTCATGAAAAACTGTTTTTT
14	NA	TRBJ1-1	TRBV20-1	NA	CSAREVFGTAWTFF	TGCAGTGCTAGAGAGGTCTTCGGGACTGCTTGGACTTTCTTT
15	NA	TRBJ1-6	TRBV24-1	many	CATLRTPAPFSPLHF	TGTGCCACCCTTCGCACCCCCGCTCCTTTTTCACCCCTCCACTTT
14	NA	TRBJ2-3	TRBV20-1	few	CSARDTSMTDTQYF	TGCAGTGCTAGAGATACTAGTATGACAGATACGCAGTATTTT
15	NA	TRBJ2-3	TRBV24-1	NA	CATSDGGLGTGELYF	TGTGCCACCAGTGATGGGGGGCTCGGCACCGGGGAGCTGTATTTT
15	TRBD1	TRBJ2-5	TRBV28	NA	CASSLMRQGTGTQYF	TGTGCCAGCAGTTTAATGAGACAGGGAACAGGGACCCAGTACTTC
16	TRBD1	TRBJ2-1	TRBV7-3	NA	CASSLGGQGAYNEQFF	TGTGCCAGCAGCCTCGGGGGACAGGGGGCCTACAATGAGCAGTTCTTC
17	NA	TRBJ2-5	TRBV11-2	many	CASSPGVRGGGQETQYF	TGTGCCAGCAGCCCAGGAGTGCGGGGAGGAGGGCAAGAGACCCAGTACTTC
15	NA	TRBJ2-3	TRBV6-6	NA	CASSYSAVSTDTQYF	TGTGCCAGCAGTTACTCTGCAGTTAGCACAGATACGCAGTATTTT
16	NA	TRBJ2-5	TRBV7-6	once	CASSLQGPPLTDTQYF	TGTGCTAGCAGCTTACAGGGACCGCCACTCACAGATACGCAGTACTTC
14	TRBD2	TRBJ2-5	TRBV7-6	NA	CASSYPSGQETQYF	TGTGCCAGCAGCTACCCTAGCGGCCAAGAGACCCAGTACTTC
13	NA	TRBJ1-2	TRBV5-1	NA	CATSVVTGIGYTF	TGCGCCACCAGCGTAGTCACAGGGATCGGCTACACCTTC
15	NA	TRBJ1-2	TRBV6-1	medium-sized	CASRRRGEANYGYTF	TGTGCCAGCAGGAGGCGGGGAGAAGCCAACTATGGCTACACCTTC
10	NA	TRBJ2-4	TRBV27	few	CASSPEFRDF	TGTGCCAGCAGTCCGGAGTTCAGGGACTTC
14	TRBD2	TRBJ2-5	TRBV7-3	NA	CASSLSRDYNEQYF	TGTGCCAGCAGCTTATCTCGGGACTACAATGAGCAGTACTTC
14	TRBD1	TRBJ1-2	TRBV14	few	CASSYRGRRYGYTF	TGTGCCAGCAGCTACAGGGGAAGGCGCTATGGCTACACCTTC
14	NA	TRBJ2-1	TRBV27	many	CASSLGGGSFEQFF	TGTGCCAGCAGTTTAGGAGGGGGGTCTTTTGAGCAGTTCTTC
16	TRBD2	TRBJ2-1	TRBV12-3/TRBV12-4	NA	CASSSSPGLAGGIQFF	TGTGCCAGCAGTTCTAGCCCGGGACTAGCGGGAGGAATACAGTTCTTC
13	TRBD1	TRBJ2-1	TRBV12-3/TRBV12-4	few	CAGKQGNTGELYF	TGTGCCGGAAAACAGGGGAACACCGGGGAGCTGTATTTT
15	NA	TRBJ2-5	TRBV15	NA	CATSRDYAVRETQYF	TGTGCCACCAGCAGAGATTATGCAGTTCGGGAGACCCAGTACTTC
20	TRBD2	TRBJ2-1	TRBV7-6	NA	CTSRRRGETSGSMPYNEQFF	TGTACCAGCAGACGTAGAGGGGAGACTAGCGGGAGTATGCCCTACAATGAGCAGTTCTTC
14	NA	TRBJ1-2	TRBV7-2	NA	CASSPMLGQLGYTF	TGTGCCAGCAGCCCGATGTTGGGACAATTGGGGTACACCTTC
13	NA	TRBJ1-5	TRBV24-1	many	CATSGGVGEPQHF	TGTGCCACCAGTGGAGGGGTGGGAGAGCCCCAGCATTTT
13	NA	TRBJ2-1	TRBV7-7	NA	CASSTDFYNEQFF	TGTGCTAGCAGCACAGACTTTTACAATGAGCAGTTCTTC
13	TRBD2	TRBJ2-3	TRBV7-3	NA	CATLAGTTDTQYF	TGTGCCACCCTAGCGGGAACCACAGATACGCAGTATTTT
11	NA	TRBJ2-5	TRBV28	NA	CGTGLNTEAFF	TGCGGGACGGGTCTGAACACTGAAGCTTTCTTC